This TCR beta chain was recorded in a study of blood T cell repertoires in COVID-19. Across the whole study: Donors in the United States, Italy and Spain gave samples during acute or convalescent COVID-19. PBMCs, B-cell-depleted T cells, or T cells provided the cDNA or gDNA that made up the material.

Under the authors' procedure: Cell counts per sample came from amplifying reference gene primers. The assay was immunoSEQ multiplex PCR, and TCRdb's table has in-frame clones only and misses some. V and J calls and clone size are copied from that table; D and trimming were computed from the DNA. Of more than 300,000 clones in the sample, approximately 84% were seen once. This TCR was recovered from a woman younger than 30 who had recovered from COVID-19. Input material: PBMCs or T cells enriched from blood (not recorded which).

This chain's CDR3 is CASRTGGYTEAFF. The CDR3 nucleotides read TGTGCCAGTAGGACAGGGGGATACACTGAAGCTTTCTTT. The chain recombines TRBV19 with TRBJ1-1, with 9 bases aligning to TRBD1. CDR3 size: 13 residues. Trimming removed 6 bases from V and 3 bases from J; junction bases left unmatched: 2. Per germline, CDR1 LNHDA and CDR2 SQIVND (reference sequence).